This is a list of T cell receptor beta chains from one sample in a study of blood T cell repertoires in COVID-19. Generated by immunoSEQ multiplex PCR, the TCRdb table keeps only in-frame clones and is missing some. The sample has approximately 100,000 clones; about 89% are singletons. Specimen: peripheral blood. These receptors were collected from a human donor with acute or convalescent COVID-19. The donor label of this sample is uncertain. CDR3s include the opening cysteine and the closing phenylalanine or tryptophan. The D gene is left open where the match is weak. Clone size is shown for a subset of rows, as once, few, many or a class of expanded clone.

D gene	V gene	J gene	clone size	CDR3 DNA	CDR3 protein
NA	TRBV5-4	TRBJ2-7	NA	TGTGCCAGCAGCACTACAGGGACCAGCGACGAGCAGTACTTC	CASSTTGTSDEQYF
TRBD2	TRBV4-1	TRBJ2-3	NA	TGCGCCAGCAGCCAAGTTCCTACCCTAGCGGGGGGGGGAGATACGCAGTATTTT	CASSQVPTLAGGGDTQYF
NA	TRBV19	TRBJ2-2	NA	TGTGCCAGTAGGCGGAGGGGAACCGGGGAGCTGTTTTTT	CASRRRGTGELFF
NA	TRBV5-5	TRBJ2-5	NA	TGTGCCAGCAGCTTGTACGTCAGACAAGAGACCCAGTACTTC	CASSLYVRQETQYF
TRBD1	TRBV5-1	TRBJ2-5	NA	TGCGCCAGCAGCTTGAGGACAGGGACCTACCAAGAGACCCAGTACTTC	CASSLRTGTYQETQYF
TRBD2	TRBV28	TRBJ2-3	NA	TGTGCCAGCAGTTTAGGTGGGAGGGGATTCACAGATACGCAGTATTTT	CASSLGGRGFTDTQYF
NA	TRBV29-1	TRBJ2-5	NA	TGCAGCGTCCCAAACCCGACTCAGCAAGAGACCCAGTACTTC	CSVPNPTQQETQYF
TRBD1	TRBV19	TRBJ1-6	once	TGTGCCAGTAGTCCCCCCGGACAGGGTGGGGGTTCACCCCTCCACTTT	CASSPPGQGGGSPLHF
TRBD1	TRBV6-5	TRBJ2-1	NA	TGTGCCAGCAGTAACAGGGGGCTTTACAATGAGCAGTTCTTC	CASSNRGLYNEQFF
NA	TRBV6-1	TRBJ1-5	NA	TGTGCCAGCAGTCAGGACAGCATCAATCAGCCCCAGCATTTT	CASSQDSINQPQHF
TRBD1	TRBV18	TRBJ1-2	NA	TGTGCCAGCTCACCAGACAGGGAGTATGGTGGCTACACCTTC	CASSPDREYGGYTF
TRBD2	TRBV19	TRBJ2-1	NA	TGTGCCAGTAGTACGTCTAGCGGGGGGAGCTCCTACAATGAGCAGTTCTTC	CASSTSSGGSSYNEQFF
NA	TRBV28	TRBJ1-1	NA	TGTGCCAGCAACCCCCGGGGGATTGCGTTCTATAACACTGAAGCTTTCTTT	CASNPRGIAFYNTEAFF
TRBD2	TRBV3-1/TRBV3-2	TRBJ2-3	NA	TGTGCCAGCAGCCAACGTAGCGGGGGGGCCACAGATACGCAGTATTTT	CASSQRSGGATDTQYF
NA	TRBV7-2	TRBJ2-2	once	TGTGCCAGCAGCCTTAGACTAGTTCGGAGTAGGGGTGGCGGGGAGCTGTTTTTT	CASSLRLVRSRGGGELFF
NA	TRBV7-2	TRBJ2-7	NA	TGTGCCAGCAGCTACCGGGAAGGGGGTTACGAGCAGTACTTC	CASSYREGGYEQYF
NA	TRBV11-2	TRBJ1-2	NA	TGTGCCAGCAGCTTTTCGGAGGTTTTAGGCTACACCTTC	CASSFSEVLGYTF
TRBD2	TRBV4-2	TRBJ2-1	NA	TGTGCCAGCAGCTCAGGACTAGCGGGAGGGCCGGATGAGCAGTTCTTC	CASSSGLAGGPDEQFF
NA	TRBV6-2/TRBV6-3	TRBJ2-5	NA	TGTGCCAGCGGCCCGGACAGAGACCAAGAGACCCAGTACTTC	CASGPDRDQETQYF
NA	TRBV28	TRBJ2-6	NA	TGTGCCAGCCGGTCGGGTGGGGCCAACGTCCTGACTTTC	CASRSGGANVLTF
TRBD1	TRBV5-1	TRBJ1-1	NA	TGCGCCAGCAGCTGGAGACAGGGGGCGGGGAACACTGAAGCTTTCTTT	CASSWRQGAGNTEAFF
NA	TRBV9	TRBJ2-7	NA	TGTGCCAGCAGCGTAGGAGAAAGCTCCTACGAGCAGTACTTC	CASSVGESSYEQYF
NA	TRBV5-1	TRBJ2-3	NA	TGCGCCAGCAGCTTGATTAGCTCCACAGATACGCAGTATTTT	CASSLISSTDTQYF
TRBD1	TRBV6-2/TRBV6-3	TRBJ2-7	once	TGTGCCAGCAGTTATCACGACAGGGGACACGAGCAGTACTTC	CASSYHDRGHEQYF
NA	TRBV11-2	TRBJ2-5	NA	TGTGCCAGCAGCTTAGGACTCAGTCAAGAGACCCAGTACTTC	CASSLGLSQETQYF
NA	TRBV11-2	TRBJ2-3	NA	TGTGCCAGCAGCTTATACACAGATACGCAGTATTTT	CASSLYTDTQYF
TRBD1	TRBV6-5	TRBJ2-7	NA	TGTGCCAGCAGTTTCTCAGGACAGGGGGGGTACGAGCAGTACTTC	CASSFSGQGGYEQYF
TRBD1	TRBV28	TRBJ1-5	NA	TGTGCCAGCAGAGACAGGGGTTCCTTATCCTTGCCCCAGCATTTT	CASRDRGSLSLPQHF
TRBD1	TRBV18	TRBJ1-1	NA	TGTGCCAGCTCACAACCGGGACAGGGGACTGAAGCTTTCTTT	CASSQPGQGTEAFF
TRBD1	TRBV15	TRBJ2-2	NA	TGTGCCACCAGCAGAGGCAGGGGGTTGAACACCGGGGAGCTGTTTTTT	CATSRGRGLNTGELFF
NA	TRBV20-1	TRBJ1-1	NA	TGCAGTGCTAGTAGAGGCACTGAAGCTTTCTTT	CSASRGTEAFF
TRBD1	TRBV27	TRBJ1-2	NA	TGTGCCAGCAGTCCCTTTCTCAGGGACAGTGGGGGCTACACCTTC	CASSPFLRDSGGYTF
NA	TRBV7-9	TRBJ1-1	NA	TGTGCCAGCAGCTTCATGAGCACTGAAGCTTTCTTT	CASSFMSTEAFF
NA	TRBV27	TRBJ1-5	NA	TGTGCCAGCAGTCCATACCAGGGGAGTCAGCCCCAGCATTTT	CASSPYQGSQPQHF
TRBD1	TRBV19	TRBJ1-4	NA	TGTGCCAGTAACCGGGGACAGAGTAATGAAAAACTGTTTTTT	CASNRGQSNEKLFF
NA	TRBV5-4	TRBJ2-4	NA	TGTGCCAGCAGTAGAAGCGCGACACCCGGGGACATTCAGTACTTC	CASSRSATPGDIQYF
TRBD2	TRBV4-2	TRBJ2-3	NA	TGTGCCAGCAGTCCTACTAGCGGGGGGTTCACAGATACGCAGTATTTT	CASSPTSGGFTDTQYF
TRBD1	TRBV3-1/TRBV3-2	TRBJ2-1	once	TGTGCCAGCAGCCAGTACCGGGACAGAGAGTACAATGAGCAGTTCTTC	CASSQYRDREYNEQFF
NA	TRBV6-6	TRBJ1-3	NA	TGTGCCAGCAGAGGAGGGACTGGAAACACCATATATTTT	CASRGGTGNTIYF
NA	TRBV29-1	TRBJ1-1	NA	TGCAGCGGGAGTTCAGCACACGATATGAACACTGAAGCTTTCTTT	CSGSSAHDMNTEAFF
TRBD2	TRBV14	TRBJ2-1	NA	TGTGCCAGCGCAGGGACTAGCGGACCCAGACCCCAGTTCTTC	CASAGTSGPRPQFF
NA	TRBV2	TRBJ1-4	NA	TGTGCCAGCAGTGGACGAGGAATTAATGAAAAACTGTTTTTT	CASSGRGINEKLFF
TRBD2	TRBV4-3	TRBJ2-1	NA	TGCGCCAGCAGCCAAGATTTGAGCGGGAGGGCCACCCCGGTTTTCTTC	CASSQDLSGRATPVFF
TRBD2	TRBV7-3	TRBJ2-3	NA	TGTGCCAGCAGTACGACTAGCGGGGGACACGTTCACACAGATACGCAGTATTTT	CASSTTSGGHVHTDTQYF
NA	TRBV19	TRBJ1-1	NA	TGTGCCAGTATAAAGGGCAGGGCTGAAACTGAAGCTTTCTTT	CASIKGRAETEAFF
TRBD2	TRBV5-1	TRBJ2-5	NA	TGCGCCAGCAGCTTGTCCGCGGGAGGGGTACCAGAGACCCAGTACTTC	CASSLSAGGVPETQYF
TRBD1	TRBV29-1	TRBJ1-4	NA	TGCAGCGTTATGACAGGGACTGAAAAACTGTTTTTT	CSVMTGTEKLFF
NA	TRBV4-3	TRBJ1-6	NA	TGCGCCAGCAGCCAAGAACTTGCGGGGCAGAATTCACCCCTCCACTTT	CASSQELAGQNSPLHF
TRBD2	TRBV5-8	TRBJ2-7	NA	TGTGCCAGCAGCTTGGAACTAGCGGGGGGTTCCTACGAGCAGTACTTC	CASSLELAGGSYEQYF